The entry that follows covers one T cell receptor beta chain sequence. This sample was included in a study of blood T cell repertoires in COVID-19. Study as a whole: COVID-19 samples collected from the United States, Italy and Spain covered acute and convalescent phases. T cells, B-cell-depleted T cells, or PBMCs supplied cDNA or gDNA.

Each recovered donor of Cohort 3 presented with two negative PCRs, clearance, or symptom resolution. Data came from immunoSEQ multiplex PCR; TCRdb stores just in-frame clones and leaves some out. This sample carries fewer than 250,000 clones, 86% of them seen once, and the ten largest clones take approximately 2.1%. The sequence derives from a woman between 50 and 59 years old who had recovered from COVID-19. The sequenced sample consisted of PBMCs or T cells enriched from blood (not recorded which).

CDR3 sequence reads: CASSKGTGGNSPLHF. The DNA for the CDR3 is TGTGCCAGCAGTAAAGGGACAGGGGGAAATTCACCCCTCCACTTT. The V and J genes are TRBV27 and TRBJ1-6; TRBD1 aligns across 11 bases. The J segment lost 7 bases and the V segment lost 5 bases, leaving 4 bases of the junction unmatched. The CDR3 is 15 amino acids. Per the germline V gene, CDR1 is MNHEY and CDR2 is SMNVEV (reference sequence).